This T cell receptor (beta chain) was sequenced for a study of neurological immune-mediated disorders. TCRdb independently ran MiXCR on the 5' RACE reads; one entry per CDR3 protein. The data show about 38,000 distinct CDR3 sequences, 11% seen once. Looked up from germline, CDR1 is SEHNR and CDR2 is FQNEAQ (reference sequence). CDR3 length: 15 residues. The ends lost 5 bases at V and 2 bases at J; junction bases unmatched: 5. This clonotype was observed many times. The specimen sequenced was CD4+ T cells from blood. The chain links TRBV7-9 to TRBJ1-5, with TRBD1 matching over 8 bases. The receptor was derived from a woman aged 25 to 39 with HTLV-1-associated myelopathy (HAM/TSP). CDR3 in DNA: TGTGCCAGCAGCAATCAGGGGGCCGGCAATCAGCCCCAGCATTTT. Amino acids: CASSNQGAGNQPQHF.